The next 24 T cell receptor beta chains were all read from a single sample in a study of blood T cell repertoires in COVID-19. TCRdb's table, derived via immunoSEQ multiplex PCR, lists solely in-frame clones and lacks some. The sample carries 85,000 to 130,000 clones, around 90% recorded once. Sequenced input: peripheral blood. Source of these receptors: a human donor in a cohort sampled during active COVID-19.

The chain carries TRBV18 and TRBJ2-3, with 10 positions matching TRBD2. The CDR3 covers 14 residues. Germline V gives CDR1 KGHSH, CDR2 LQKENI. The J segment lost 5 bases and the V segment lost 6 bases, leaving 5 bases of the junction unmatched. The DNA of the CDR3 is TGTGCCAGCTCGCCCATAGCGGGGGGAGATACGCAGTATTTT. The encoded protein is CASSPIAGGDTQYF.

This sequence joins TRBV7-6 and TRBJ2-1, with 11 nucleotides matching TRBD2. Germline V lookup: CDR1 SGHVS, CDR2 FNYEAQ. The CDR3 contains 13 residues. The V and J ends lost 9 bases and 9 bases, in that order; junction bases with no gene match: 7. The CDR3, as DNA: TGTGCCAGTGGTAGCGGGGGGGCGGGTGAGCAGTTCTTC. Translated, it gives CASGSGGAGEQFF.

J is TRBJ1-4 and V is TRBV28; possibly TRBD1 for D (6 bases). Germline values: CDR1 MDHEN, CDR2 SYDVKM. This CDR3 comprises 13 residues. V dropped 8 bases and J dropped 8 bases, with 15 bases sitting between them. The CDR3 here is CASQDRSPEKLFF. The CDR3, as DNA: TGTGCCAGCCAAGACAGGAGCCCGGAAAAACTGTTTTTT.

This clone was found once. The chain carries TRBV29-1 and TRBJ1-1; perhaps TRBD1 as D (6 bases). With 6 bases removed from V and 1 base from J, the gap between germline ends came to 9 bases. Germline V gives CDR1 SQVTM, CDR2 ANQGSEA. This CDR3 is built from 12 residues. The DNA of the CDR3 is TGCAGCGTCCTGACAGGGAACACTGAAGCTTTCTTT. Translation gives CSVLTGNTEAFF. The full variable domain, completed using reference TRBV29-1 and TRBJ1-1, is SAVISQKPSRDICQRGTSLTIQCQVDSQVTMMFWYRQQPGQSLTLIATANQGSEATYESGFVIDKFPISRPNLTFSTLTVSNMSPEDSSIYLCSVLTGNTEAFFGQGTRLTVV.

The chain has TRBV6-5 and TRBJ2-3; 7 bases line up with TRBD1. The CDR3 totals 15 residues. Looked up from germline, CDR1 is MNHEY and CDR2 is SVGAGI. With 5 bases clipped from V and 3 bases from J, the junction kept 8 bases outside the gene matches. CDR3 coding DNA: TGTGCCAGCAGTCCGGTCGGACAGGTAACAGATACGCAGTATTTT. Its translation is CASSPVGQVTDTQYF.

The chain employs TRBV5-1 and TRBJ1-1, with D tentatively TRBD1 (6 bases). Germline CDR1 SGHRS, CDR2 YFSETQ. Trimming took 6 bases from V and 1 from J, leaving 16 bases between them. This CDR3 region has 15 residues. CDR3 sequence: CASTRLGGSNTEAFF. In DNA, the CDR3 is TGCGCCAGCACCCGTTTAGGGGGATCGAACACTGAAGCTTTCTTT.

The chain uses TRBV10-3 and TRBJ2-2, with 9 bases lining up with TRBD1. Germline CDR1 ENHRY, CDR2 SYGVKD. The trim removed 2 bases at V and 5 bases at J, leaving 6 bases unmatched. The CDR3 covers 16 residues. CDR3 loop: CAISEKGQGRTGELFF. The CDR3 coding sequence is TGTGCCATCAGTGAGAAGGGACAGGGTCGGACCGGGGAGCTGTTTTTT.

This clone has just one count. The V call is TRBV28, the J call TRBJ2-4, with D perhaps TRBD1 (5 bases). V was shortened by 3 bases and J by 5 bases, with 11 bases between the two germline ends. Germline CDR1 and CDR2: MDHEN and SYDVKM. The CDR3 spans 14 residues. CDR3 sequence (DNA): TGTGCCAGCAGTTTCTTAGACAGTCAAAACATTCAGTACTTC. This sequence encodes CASSFLDSQNIQYF.

The rearrangement links TRBV4-1 to TRBJ2-3; the D gene is possibly TRBD2 (5 bases). CDR1 is MGHRA, CDR2 YSYEKL, per germline. The CDR3 runs 15 residues. Trimming removed 1 base at V and 1 base at J, with 9 bases between. The chain's CDR3 is CASSQAGSGTDTQYF. CDR3 coding DNA: TGCGCCAGCAGCCAAGCGGGTAGCGGCACAGATACGCAGTATTTT.

This chain uses TRBV4-3 with TRBJ2-1, with 8 bases fitting TRBD2. CDR1 and CDR2 from the germline V gene are LGHNA and YSLEER. Trimming took 1 base from V and 8 from J; bases not matched to a gene: 7. CDR3 size: 15 residues. CDR3 residues: CASSQGTSRGDEQFF. The CDR3 DNA reads TGCGCCAGCAGCCAAGGGACTAGCCGGGGCGATGAGCAGTTCTTC.

The rearrangement joins TRBV30 to TRBJ1-2, with 9 bases matching TRBD1. The CDR3 runs to 15 residues. Unmatched junction bases numbered 9, after V lost 1 base and J lost 6 bases. Germline CDR1 GTSNPN, CDR2 SVGIG (reference sequence). The CDR3 nucleotides read TGTGCCTGGAGTGACCGGTGGACAGGGGTTGATGGCTACACCTTC. It is translated as CAWSDRWTGVDGYTF.

V usage is TRBV5-1 and J usage is TRBJ2-7; D perhaps matches TRBD1 (6 bases). This CDR3 is 19 amino acids long. Deletions cut 3 bases from V and 2 bases from J, with 27 bases between. Germline lookup yields CDR1 SGHRS and CDR2 YFSETQ. The CDR3: CASSSTGIGKPSLTYEQYF. The CDR3 DNA reads TGCGCCAGCAGCTCAACAGGGATAGGCAAGCCCTCCCTTACCTACGAGCAGTACTTC.

J is TRBJ1-6 and V is TRBV3-1 (or the pseudogene TRBV3-2); maybe TRBD1 (5 bases). The CDR3 covers 17 residues. Trimming took 1 base from V and 7 from J, leaving 17 bases between them. The V gene's germline CDR1 is LGHDT and CDR2 YNNKEL (reference sequence). For the CDR3, the DNA is TGTGCCAGCAGCCAAGTCAAACAGGCGAACAAAAATTCACCCCTCCACTTT. Protein product: CASSQVKQANKNSPLHF.

This chain links TRBV5-1 with TRBJ2-3; 9 nucleotides align to TRBD2. V lost 0 bases and J lost 3; bases outside the gene matches: 8. There are 17 residues in the CDR3. Germline CDR1 and CDR2: SGHRS and YFSETQ. CDR3 coding DNA: TGCGCCAGCAGCTTGGTTCGCGGGAGGGCCGGAACAGATACGCAGTATTTT. Translating it yields CASSLVRGRAGTDTQYF.

The chain joins TRBV7-9 to TRBJ2-2; possibly TRBD1 for D (6 bases). Trimming left V 5 bases short and J 2 bases short, with 9 bases between. This CDR3 contains 14 residues. CDR1 SEHNR and CDR2 FQNEAQ come from the germline V gene (reference sequence). The CDR3: CASSPGTNTGELFF. The DNA of the CDR3 is TGTGCCAGCAGCCCGGGGACAAACACCGGGGAGCTGTTTTTT. Based on the CDR3 plus reference TRBV7-9 and TRBJ2-2, the full variable domain is DTGVSQNPRHKITKRGQNVTFRCDPISEHNRLYWYRQTLGQGPEFLTYFQNEAQLEKSRLLSDRFSAERPKGSFSTLEIQRTEQGDSAMYLCASSPGTNTGELFFGEGSRLTVL.

The V gene is TRBV30, the J gene TRBJ1-2; 10 bases agree with TRBD1. The CDR3 totals 14 residues. Germline V lookup: CDR1 GTSNPN, CDR2 SVGIG (reference sequence). The V segment lost 1 base and the J segment 8 bases; nucleotides outside the gene matches: 7. The CDR3 bases are TGTGCCTGGAGTGCCTCGACAGGGGGCCGGGGCTACACCTTC. Translating it yields CAWSASTGGRGYTF.

The chain combines TRBV4-3 with TRBJ2-7, with D perhaps matching TRBD2 (5 bases). The germline V and J ends were trimmed by 1 base and 0 bases, with 7 bases remaining between them. Germline V gene sequence: CDR1 LGHNA, CDR2 YSLEER. CDR3 length: 14 residues. In nucleotides, the CDR3 is TGCGCCAGCAGCCAAGGAGGGAACTCCTACGAGCAGTACTTC. Amino acids: CASSQGGNSYEQYF.

The chain couples TRBV5-6 to TRBJ2-7; 9 bases line up with TRBD1. This CDR3 region has 16 residues. The J segment lost 4 bases and the V segment lost 2 bases, leaving 10 bases of the junction unmatched. CDR1 and CDR2 (germline): SGHDT, YYEEEE. CDR3: CASSFSSGQGFYEQYF. CDR3 in DNA: TGTGCCAGCAGCTTCTCTTCGGGACAGGGTTTTTACGAGCAGTACTTC.

The chain carries TRBV6-5 and TRBJ2-3; 7 nucleotides agree with TRBD2. Germline CDR1 is MNHEY and CDR2 is SVGAGI. The trim removed 6 bases at V and 0 bases at J, leaving 6 bases unmatched. The CDR3 is made up of 15 amino acids. CDR3 in amino acids: CASRAQRGSTDTQYF. CDR3 coding DNA: TGTGCCAGCAGGGCGCAGCGGGGCAGCACAGATACGCAGTATTTT.

This clone was found once. This chain uses TRBV7-2 with TRBJ2-2, with 8 bases that match TRBD1. Germline V lookup: CDR1 SGHTA, CDR2 FQGNSA. The CDR3 is 15 residues long. Germline trimming cut 8 bases from V and 4 bases from J; bases unmatched to any gene: 9. CDR3 sequence: CASCTSGGITGELFF. CDR3 nucleotides: TGTGCCAGCTGTACGTCAGGGGGCATCACCGGGGAGCTGTTTTTT.

The V gene is TRBV7-8, the J gene TRBJ2-7, with 8 bases matching TRBD1. In germline, CDR1 is SGHVS, CDR2 FQNEAQ. The V segment lost 4 bases and the J segment 8 bases; nucleotides outside the gene matches: 16. The CDR3 has 16 amino acids. The CDR3 bases are TGTGCCAGCAGCTCACTAACCGGGACAGGACCTACGAAGCAGTACTTC. This encodes CASSSLTGTGPTKQYF.

The gene calls are TRBV7-9 and TRBJ1-1; maybe TRBD1 (5 bases). Germline CDR1 reads SEHNR; CDR2 reads FQNEAQ (reference sequence). The CDR3 spans 14 residues. With 3 bases removed from V and 3 bases from J, the gap between germline ends came to 11 bases. DNA of the CDR3: TGTGCCAGCAGCTTTATTACAGGAGACACTGAAGCTTTCTTT. This encodes CASSFITGDTEAFF.

This chain connects TRBV7-9 to TRBJ2-1; no clear D. V was cut by 4 bases and J by 10 bases, with 20 bases left in between. The V gene's germline CDR1 is SEHNR and CDR2 FQNEAQ (reference sequence). The CDR3 consists of 15 residues. The chain's CDR3 is CASSSATFDTPEQFF. CDR3 nucleotide sequence: TGTGCCAGCAGCTCGGCTACCTTCGACACCCCGGAGCAGTTCTTC. Based on the CDR3 plus reference TRBV7-9 and TRBJ2-1, the full variable domain is DTGVSQNPRHKITKRGQNVTFRCDPISEHNRLYWYRQTLGQGPEFLTYFQNEAQLEKSRLLSDRFSAERPKGSFSTLEIQRTEQGDSAMYLCASSSATFDTPEQFFGPGTRLTVL.

The rearrangement joins TRBV7-9 to TRBJ2-7; TRBD1 might be the D (5 bases). V was shortened by 5 bases and J by 6 bases, with 11 bases between the two germline ends. Germline assignment: CDR1 SEHNR and CDR2 FQNEAQ (reference sequence). The CDR3 loop spans 12 amino acids. The CDR3 region is CASSLRVGEQYF. CDR3 in DNA: TGTGCCAGCAGCCTCAGGGTTGGCGAGCAGTACTTC.